The clone carrying this T cell receptor beta chain was seen a handful of times. The antigen is undetermined. This sample was taken from a study of shared clonotypes between healthy human individuals. Overall study results and limits: Since donors were few, the genetic and exposure-history diversity represented was limited. When naive CD4 clonotypes were compared across a few donors, 4% to 6.5% were shared. Non-shared clonotypes displayed generation probabilities falling below those of clonotypes present in all four donors.

The V gene lost 5 bases and the J gene lost 8 bases, with 12 bases spanning the gap. Germline CDR1 DFQATT, CDR2 SNEGSKA (reference sequence). CDR3 length: 11 amino acids. The data were produced by immunoSEQ multiplex PCR, yet TCRdb's version contains in-frame clones alone and is incomplete. Of about 1.1 million clones in the sample, around three quarters were seen once. The clonotype was recovered from a man aged 18 to 35 in good health. Some clones in this sample may be carry-over from other donors' samples. Sequenced: memory CD4+ T cells from PBMCs. Subset in this sample: CD45RA-negative fraction. The chain joins TRBV20-1 to TRBJ1-2, with no clear D. The CDR3 nucleotides read TGCAGTGCTGGGATGGGGTTGGGCTACACCTTC. Translated, it gives CSAGMGLGYTF.